This record covers a single T cell receptor (beta chain). What it binds is unknown. This record comes from a study of neurological immune-mediated disorders. Study findings and constraints: The expanded clones of different subjects shared no CDR3 amino acid sequences (suggesting private repertoires in all groups).

Synthesis of cDNA used 5'RACE (with 10-nucleotide random UMIs). TCRdb passed the 5' RACE reads through MiXCR, listing each CDR3 protein once. The sample comprises roughly 10,000 distinct CDR3 sequences, 20% to 25% of which are singletons, and roughly 15% rests with the top ten. This CDR3 region has 16 residues. The V end was cut by 0 bases, the J end by 8 bases, with 18 bases between. Germline loops: CDR1 SGHRS, CDR2 YFSETQ. Each sorted-subset library came from fewer than 1.1 million CD4+ or CD8+ T cells. The chain uses TRBV5-1 and TRBJ2-1, with TRBD1 as a possible D gene (6 bases). Material: CD8+ T cells from blood. The TCR was taken from a woman aged 40 to 50 with multiple sclerosis. DNA for the CDR3: TGCGCCAGCAGCTTGGCCCTGGCAGGGGTATTGGATGAGCAGTTCTTC. It is translated as CASSLALAGVLDEQFF.